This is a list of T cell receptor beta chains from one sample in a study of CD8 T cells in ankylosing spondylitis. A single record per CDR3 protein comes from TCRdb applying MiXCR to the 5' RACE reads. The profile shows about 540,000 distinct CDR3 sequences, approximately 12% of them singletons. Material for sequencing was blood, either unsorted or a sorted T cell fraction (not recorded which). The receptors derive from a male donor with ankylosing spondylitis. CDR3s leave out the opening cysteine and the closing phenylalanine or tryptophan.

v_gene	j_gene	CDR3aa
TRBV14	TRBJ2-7	ASSDGQIEGEQY
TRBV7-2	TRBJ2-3	ASSHLAGAVDTQY
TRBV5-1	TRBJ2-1	ASSGGRGSYNEQF
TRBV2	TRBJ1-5	ASSPTQLTGQPQH
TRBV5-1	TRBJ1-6	ASSFWDRGSPLH
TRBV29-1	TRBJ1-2	SVWEGRNYGYT
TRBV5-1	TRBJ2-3	ASSLLGGLADTKDTQY
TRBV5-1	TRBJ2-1	ASRGPLTTDEQF
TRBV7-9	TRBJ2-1	ASSSLAGDHNEQF
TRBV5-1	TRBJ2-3	ASSQDGKSTDTQY
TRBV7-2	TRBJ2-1	ASSLLGLLYNEQF
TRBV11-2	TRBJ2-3	ASSLFRTSGSSTDTQY
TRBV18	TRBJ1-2	ASSSDVSYGYT
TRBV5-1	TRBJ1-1	ASSINQGANTEAF
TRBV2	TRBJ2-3	ASRVLAGGVTDTQY
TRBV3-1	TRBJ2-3	ASSFLAVVSDTQY
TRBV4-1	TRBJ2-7	ASSLREGRAYEQY
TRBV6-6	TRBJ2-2	ASSQGAYPFSV
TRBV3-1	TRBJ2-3	ASSQAGVTDTQY
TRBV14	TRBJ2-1	ASSQDYRTRRNEQF
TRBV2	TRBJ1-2	ASRDRENYGYT
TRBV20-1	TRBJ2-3	SAREGSGTDTQY
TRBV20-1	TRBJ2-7	SARGALAQEQY
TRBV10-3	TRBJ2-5	AVGLAGQETQY
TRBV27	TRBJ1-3	ASSLRRAGNTIY
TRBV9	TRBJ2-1	ASSVNGKSYNEQF
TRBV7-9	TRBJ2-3	ASSHKGGDTQY
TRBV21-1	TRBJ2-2	ASSPKGRGQLTGELF
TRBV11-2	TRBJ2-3	ASSLDRQAPAQY
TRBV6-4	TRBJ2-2	ASSPRGTGAGELF
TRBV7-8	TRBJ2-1	ASEGVNYNEQF
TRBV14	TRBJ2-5	ASSFEVQETQY
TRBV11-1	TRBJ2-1	ASSFRTSGGFEEQF
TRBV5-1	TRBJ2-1	ASSWTGTSGTREQF
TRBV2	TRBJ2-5	ASPASTLRETQY
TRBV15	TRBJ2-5	ATSRGQSGSGETQY
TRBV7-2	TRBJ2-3	ASSPGTSYY
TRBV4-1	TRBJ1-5	ASSQERDQPQH
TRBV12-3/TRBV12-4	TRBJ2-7	ASSAGTGDEQY
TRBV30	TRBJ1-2	AWKTGIYGYT
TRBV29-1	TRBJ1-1	SVEERGGLKAF
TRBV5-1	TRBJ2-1	ASSSGLAYNEQF
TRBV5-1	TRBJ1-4	ASSLVASGNEKLF
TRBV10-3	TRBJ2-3	ATADSSSTDTQY
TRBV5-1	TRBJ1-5	ASSPTGGGNQPQH
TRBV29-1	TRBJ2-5	SVDGGTDLKQETQY
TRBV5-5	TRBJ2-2	ASSLAERDRRYTGELF
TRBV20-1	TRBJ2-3	SAFSGNADTQY
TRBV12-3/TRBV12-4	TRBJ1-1	ASTHNYGNTEAF
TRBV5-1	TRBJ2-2	ASSLGLAGDLSGELF
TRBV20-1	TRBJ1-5	SARQGIIYSNQPQH